The rows below give T cell receptor beta chains drawn from one sample of a study of CD8 T cells in ankylosing spondylitis. TCRdb processed the 5' RACE reads anew with MiXCR; each CDR3 protein has one entry. In the table there are around 210,000 distinct CDR3 sequences, roughly 8.2% of which are singletons. The sample taken for sequencing was blood, either unsorted or a sorted T cell fraction (not recorded which). The origin of the receptors is a female donor with ankylosing spondylitis or in good health (not recorded which). CDR3s include the opening cysteine and the closing phenylalanine or tryptophan.

J gene	V gene	CDR3 protein
TRBJ1-5	TRBV5-1	CASSLGTSNQPQHF
TRBJ1-2	TRBV29-1	CSVGGGTGQGYTF
TRBJ1-1	TRBV18	CASSPGQGNTEAFF
TRBJ2-1	TRBV5-1	CASSPYGGATMNEQFF
TRBJ1-1	TRBV5-8	CASSLGTGYAEAFF
TRBJ1-2	TRBV15	CATSPSPRPRVYGYTF
TRBJ2-3	TRBV4-3	CASSQDPPTSGGFTDTQYF
TRBJ2-1	TRBV2	CASSEPKPGLALYDEQFF
TRBJ2-7	TRBV10-3	CAISETTSGHTDYEQYF
TRBJ2-7	TRBV11-2	CASSLGSSYEQYF
TRBJ2-7	TRBV20-1	CSAPAGTSYEQYF
TRBJ2-1	TRBV4-3	CASSQGSSRNEQFF
TRBJ1-2	TRBV12-3/TRBV12-4	CASSLSRNGYTF
TRBJ2-7	TRBV29-1	CSVVGGLYEQYF
TRBJ2-1	TRBV5-4	CASSPFPHTQDEQFF
TRBJ2-1	TRBV3-1	CASSQVGRANEQFF
TRBJ2-3	TRBV29-1	CSVARQGIVTDTQYF
TRBJ2-3	TRBV5-5	CASSSPTVSTDTQYF
TRBJ2-7	TRBV20-1	CSARGRGEQYF
TRBJ1-1	TRBV9	CASSDLSDMNTEAFF
TRBJ1-2	TRBV5-1	CASSKSRTGVNYGYTF
TRBJ1-1	TRBV5-4	CASSSPGTRTEAFF
TRBJ2-1	TRBV5-1	CASSSGQGIGEQFF
TRBJ1-1	TRBV28	CASSPRTGGLLNTEAFF
TRBJ1-4	TRBV7-2	CASSLGGRNEKLFF
TRBJ1-3	TRBV7-2	CASSLAGPMRPGNTIYF
TRBJ2-1	TRBV20-1	CSAASGSSYNEQFF
TRBJ2-5	TRBV6-6	CASSSRGKTQYF
TRBJ2-3	TRBV15	CATSRDRSGRTDTQYF
TRBJ2-7	TRBV5-5	CASSLSQLTGEQYF
TRBJ2-1	TRBV20-1	CSARGGSGVAGEQFF
TRBJ2-2	TRBV6-2/TRBV6-3	CASRSLASNTGELFF
TRBJ2-7	TRBV6-5	CASRNAYEQYF
TRBJ2-7	TRBV5-1	CASSLVPGAMEQYF
TRBJ2-6	TRBV5-1	CASSLEVGAGANVLTF
TRBJ2-5	TRBV11-2	CASSLGGQLSQETQYF
TRBJ2-1	TRBV7-2	CASSLGEVRRYNEQFF
TRBJ2-5	TRBV4-1	CASSQGLAGDRETQYF
TRBJ2-3	TRBV7-2	CASSLASGITDTQYF
TRBJ2-3	TRBV5-1	CASSLEPAPGDTQYF
TRBJ1-1	TRBV29-1	CSGQVSSTEAFF
TRBJ1-1	TRBV7-9	CASSFGVGNTEAFF
TRBJ2-5	TRBV20-1	CSARSARGETQYF
TRBJ2-1	TRBV5-5	CASSLLVHNEQFF
TRBJ2-3	TRBV10-3	CAIRLAGETDTQYF
TRBJ2-4	TRBV7-2	CASSPGQGTKNIQYF
TRBJ1-3	TRBV5-5	CASSSPLEGNTIYF
TRBJ2-7	TRBV28	CASSSGLAGEQYF
TRBJ2-7	TRBV20-1	CSAREPGRTYEQYF
TRBJ2-2	TRBV6-1	CASRRTSGRYTGELFF
TRBJ1-2	TRBV12-3/TRBV12-4	CASSSPSGHYGYTF
TRBJ2-7	TRBV5-5	CASSLVGRSSEQYF
TRBJ2-1	TRBV20-1	CSARALAGGDLGSYNEQFF
TRBJ1-1	TRBV7-2	CASSLTENTEAFF
TRBJ2-7	TRBV7-9	CASSSRQISYEQYF